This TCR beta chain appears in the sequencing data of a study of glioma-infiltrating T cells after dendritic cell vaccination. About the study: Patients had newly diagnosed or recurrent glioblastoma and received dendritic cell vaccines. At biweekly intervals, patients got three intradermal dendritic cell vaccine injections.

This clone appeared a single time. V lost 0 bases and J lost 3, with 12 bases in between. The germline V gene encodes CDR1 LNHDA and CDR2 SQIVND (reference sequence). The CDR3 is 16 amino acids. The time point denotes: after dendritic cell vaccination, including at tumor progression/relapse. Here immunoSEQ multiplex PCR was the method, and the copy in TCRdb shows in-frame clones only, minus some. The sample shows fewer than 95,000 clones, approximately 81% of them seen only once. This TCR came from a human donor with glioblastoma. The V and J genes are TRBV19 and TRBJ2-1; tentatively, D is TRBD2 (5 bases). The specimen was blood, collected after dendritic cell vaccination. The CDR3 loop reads CASSIEGTSSYNEQFF. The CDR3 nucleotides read TGTGCCAGTAGTATAGAGGGTACTAGTAGCTACAATGAGCAGTTCTTC.